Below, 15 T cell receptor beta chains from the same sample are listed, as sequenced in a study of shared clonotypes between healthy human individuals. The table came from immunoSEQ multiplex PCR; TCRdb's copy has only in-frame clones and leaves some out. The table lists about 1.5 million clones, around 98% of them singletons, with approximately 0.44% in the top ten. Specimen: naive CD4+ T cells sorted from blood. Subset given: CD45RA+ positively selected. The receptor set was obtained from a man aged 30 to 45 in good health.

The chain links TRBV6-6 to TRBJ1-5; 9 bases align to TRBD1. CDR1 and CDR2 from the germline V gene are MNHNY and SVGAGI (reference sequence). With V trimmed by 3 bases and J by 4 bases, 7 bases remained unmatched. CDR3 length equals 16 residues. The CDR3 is CASSYPGTGFNQPQHF. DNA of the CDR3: TGTGCCAGCAGTTATCCCGGGACAGGGTTTAATCAGCCCCAGCATTTT.

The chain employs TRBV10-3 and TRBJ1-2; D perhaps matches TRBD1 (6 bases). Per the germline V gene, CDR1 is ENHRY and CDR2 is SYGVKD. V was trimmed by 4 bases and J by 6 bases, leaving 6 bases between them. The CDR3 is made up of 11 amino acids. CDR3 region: CAISAGDGYTF. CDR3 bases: TGTGCCATCAGTGCAGGGGATGGCTACACCTTC.

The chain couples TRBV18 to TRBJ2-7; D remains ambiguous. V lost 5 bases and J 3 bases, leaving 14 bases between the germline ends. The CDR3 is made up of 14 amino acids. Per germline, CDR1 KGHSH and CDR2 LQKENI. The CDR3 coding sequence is TGTGCCAGCTCAGATACGGCGCCAGTCTACGAGCAGTACTTC. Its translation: CASSDTAPVYEQYF.

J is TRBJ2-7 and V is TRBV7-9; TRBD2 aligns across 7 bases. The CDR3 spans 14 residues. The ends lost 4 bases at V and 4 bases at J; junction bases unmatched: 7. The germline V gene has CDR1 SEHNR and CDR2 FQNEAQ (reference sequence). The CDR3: CASSSGRAIYEQYF. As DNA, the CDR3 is TGTGCCAGCAGCTCAGGGAGGGCCATTTACGAGCAGTACTTC.

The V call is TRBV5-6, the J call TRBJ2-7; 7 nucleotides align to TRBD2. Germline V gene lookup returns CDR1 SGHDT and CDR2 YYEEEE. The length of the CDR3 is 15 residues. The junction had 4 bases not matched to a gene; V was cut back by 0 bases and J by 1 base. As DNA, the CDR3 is TGTGCCAGCAGCTTGGCCGGGACTAAGTCCTACGAGCAGTACTTC. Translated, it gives CASSLAGTKSYEQYF.

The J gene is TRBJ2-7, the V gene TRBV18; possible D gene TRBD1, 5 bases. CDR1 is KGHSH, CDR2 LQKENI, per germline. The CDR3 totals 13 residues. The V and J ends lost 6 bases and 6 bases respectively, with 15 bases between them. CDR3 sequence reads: CASSVQGFGEQYF. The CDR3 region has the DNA TGTGCCAGCTCCGTCCAGGGTTTCGGCGAGCAGTACTTC.

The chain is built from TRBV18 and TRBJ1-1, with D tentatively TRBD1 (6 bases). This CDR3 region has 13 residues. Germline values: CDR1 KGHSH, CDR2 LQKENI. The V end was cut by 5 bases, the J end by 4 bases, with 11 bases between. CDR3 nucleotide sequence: TGTGCCAGCTCAGGACAGTCTGGCACTGAAGCTTTCTTT. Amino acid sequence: CASSGQSGTEAFF. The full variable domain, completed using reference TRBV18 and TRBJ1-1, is NAGVMQNPRHLVRRRGQEARLRCSPMKGHSHVYWYRQLPEEGLKFMVYLQKENIIDESGMPKERFSAEFPKEGPSILRIQQVVRGDSAAYFCASSGQSGTEAFFGQGTRLTVV.

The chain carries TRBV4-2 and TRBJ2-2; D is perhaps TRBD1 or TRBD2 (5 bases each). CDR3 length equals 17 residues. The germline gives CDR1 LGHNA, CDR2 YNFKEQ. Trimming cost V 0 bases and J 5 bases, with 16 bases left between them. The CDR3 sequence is CASSQEKSGRGTGELFF. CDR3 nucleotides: TGTGCCAGCAGCCAAGAAAAATCGGGGCGTGGTACCGGGGAGCTGTTTTTT.

CDR3 protein: CASTFGTPGGETQYF. In nucleotides, the CDR3 is TGTGCCAGCACTTTTGGGACTCCCGGCGGGGAGACCCAGTACTTC. V and J are TRBV6-6 and TRBJ2-5; D perhaps matches TRBD2 (6 bases). Trimming removed 7 bases at V and 5 bases at J, with 20 bases between. The CDR3 consists of 15 residues. Germline assignment: CDR1 MNHNY and CDR2 SVGAGI (reference sequence).

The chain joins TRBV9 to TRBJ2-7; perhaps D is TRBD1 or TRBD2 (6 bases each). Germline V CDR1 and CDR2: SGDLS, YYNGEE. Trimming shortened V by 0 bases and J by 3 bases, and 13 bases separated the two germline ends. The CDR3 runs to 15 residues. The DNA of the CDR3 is TGTGCCAGCAGCGTAGGGGGGGCTAGTATCTACGAGCAGTACTTC. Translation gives CASSVGGASIYEQYF.

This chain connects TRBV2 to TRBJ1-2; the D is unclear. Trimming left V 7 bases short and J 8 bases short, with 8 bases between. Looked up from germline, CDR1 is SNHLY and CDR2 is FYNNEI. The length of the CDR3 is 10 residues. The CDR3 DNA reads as TGTGCCAGCACTTCGGACGGCTACACCTTC. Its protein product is CASTSDGYTF.

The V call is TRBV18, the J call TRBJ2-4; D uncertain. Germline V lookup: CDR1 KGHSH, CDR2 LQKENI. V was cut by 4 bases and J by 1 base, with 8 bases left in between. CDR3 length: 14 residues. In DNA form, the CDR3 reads TGTGCCAGCTCACAGGCCGGGGCCAAAAACATTCAGTACTTC. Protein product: CASSQAGAKNIQYF. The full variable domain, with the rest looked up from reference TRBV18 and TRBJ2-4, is NAGVMQNPRHLVRRRGQEARLRCSPMKGHSHVYWYRQLPEEGLKFMVYLQKENIIDESGMPKERFSAEFPKEGPSILRIQQVVRGDSAAYFCASSQAGAKNIQYFGAGTRLSVL.

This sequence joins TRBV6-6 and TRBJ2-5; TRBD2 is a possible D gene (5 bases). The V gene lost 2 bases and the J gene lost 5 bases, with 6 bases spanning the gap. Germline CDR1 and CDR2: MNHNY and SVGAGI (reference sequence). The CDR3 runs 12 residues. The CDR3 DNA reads TGTGCCAGCAGTTACAGAGGGGAGACCCAGTACTTC. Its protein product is CASSYRGETQYF.

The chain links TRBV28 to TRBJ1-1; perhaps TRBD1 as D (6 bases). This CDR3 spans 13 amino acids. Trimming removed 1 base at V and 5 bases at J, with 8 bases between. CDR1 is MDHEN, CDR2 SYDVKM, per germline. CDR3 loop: CASSLSRGTEAFF. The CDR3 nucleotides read TGTGCCAGCAGTTTATCTAGGGGGACTGAAGCTTTCTTT. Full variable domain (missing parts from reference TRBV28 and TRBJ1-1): DVKVTQSSRYLVKRTGEKVFLECVQDMDHENMFWYRQDPGLGLRLIYFSYDVKMKEKGDIPEGYSVSREKKERFSLILESASTNQTSMYLCASSLSRGTEAFFGQGTRLTVV.

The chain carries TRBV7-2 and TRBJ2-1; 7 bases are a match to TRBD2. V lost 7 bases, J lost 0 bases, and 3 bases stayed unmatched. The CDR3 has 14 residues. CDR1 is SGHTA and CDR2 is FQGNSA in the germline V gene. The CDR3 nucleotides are TGTGCCAGCACGCGGGAGAGCTCCTACAATGAGCAGTTCTTC. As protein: CASTRESSYNEQFF.